Given below is one T cell receptor (beta chain) in context. Clones were read by immunoSEQ multiplex PCR, and TCRdb kept only the in-frame ones, dropping some. The sample lists around 510,000 clones, around three quarters occurring once. The data derive from a study of shared clonotypes between healthy human individuals. The trim removed 5 bases at V and 3 bases at J, leaving 9 bases unmatched. Germline CDR1 is WSHSY and CDR2 is SAAADI. The CDR3 extends over 15 amino acids. The receptor was isolated from a woman between 35 and 50 years old in good health. Some clones in this sample may be carry-over from other donors' samples. Sequenced material: PBMCs. This chain uses TRBV10-2 with TRBJ1-1; TRBD1 agrees at 7 bases. The CDR3 DNA reads as TGCGCCAGCAGTCGGGCAGGGGGTAGGGACACTGAAGCTTTCTTT. Its protein is CASSRAGGRDTEAFF.